One and the same sample provided the 17 T cell receptor beta chains below, sequenced in a study of CD8+CD57+ T cells in acquired aplastic anemia. Genomic DNA, the template, was used for profiling of the TCR beta VDJ and CDR3. TCRdb reprocessed the reads via MiXCR and lists one record per CDR3 protein. The sample carries around 200,000 distinct CDR3 sequences, roughly half recorded once. Previously, flow cytometry had revealed CD8+CD57+ cell expansion in the patients chosen for sequencing. Sequenced: sorted CD4+, CD8+, or CD8+CD57+ T cells (not recorded which) from PBMCs. These receptors were collected from a human donor with aplastic anemia.

This clonotype has a count of ten or more. The chain combines TRBV12-3 or TRBV12-4 with TRBJ2-2; 7 bases align to TRBD2. Trimming at V came to 3 bases and at J to 5 bases, leaving 0 bases not matched to a gene. This CDR3 is built from 13 residues. The CDR3 nucleotides are TGTGCCAGCAGTTTGCGGGAGACCGGGGAGCTGTTTTTT. It encodes CASSLRETGELFF.

This clonotype appeared a single time. V and J are TRBV11-1 and TRBJ1-4; a possible D gene is TRBD1 (6 bases). V lost 4 bases to trimming and J lost 2 bases, with 23 bases between them. Germline-derived CDR1 and CDR2 are SGHAT and FQDESV (reference sequence). The length of the CDR3 is 19 residues. DNA of the CDR3: TGTGCCAGCAGCTACCGGGACACTCCCTGGGTAGTCACTAATGAAAAACTGTTTTTT. It codes for CASSYRDTPWVVTNEKLFF.

The chain links TRBV2 to TRBJ1-1; no firm D call. The CDR3 is 13 amino acids. Trimming took off 5 bases at V and 3 bases at J, with 10 bases between the two ends. The germline V gene encodes CDR1 SNHLY and CDR2 FYNNEI. CDR3 amino acids: CASSLLRDTEAFF. DNA for the CDR3: TGTGCCAGCAGTTTACTTCGTGACACTGAAGCTTTCTTT.

This chain uses TRBV11-1 with TRBJ1-1, with 8 bases fitting TRBD1. Germline lookup yields CDR1 SGHAT and CDR2 FQDESV (reference sequence). This CDR3 contains 17 residues. With V trimmed by 5 bases and J by 0 bases, 11 bases remained unmatched. The CDR3: CASSLNRGRPVNTEAFF. CDR3 in DNA: TGTGCCAGCAGCCTAAACAGGGGGAGACCCGTGAACACTGAAGCTTTCTTT. Filled out from reference TRBV11-1 and TRBJ1-1, the complete variable domain reads EAEVAQSPRYKITEKSQAVAFWCDPISGHATLYWYRQILGQGPELLVQFQDESVVDDSQLPKDRFSAERLKGVDSTLKIQPAELGDSAMYLCASSLNRGRPVNTEAFFGQGTRLTVV.

This clonotype was counted at least ten times. The chain links TRBV7-3 to TRBJ2-3; D not resolved. The CDR3 runs 13 residues. Trimming pared 5 bases from V and 8 bases from J, leaving 14 bases between. The germline V gene encodes CDR1 SGHTA and CDR2 FQGTGA. The CDR3 DNA follows: TGTGCCAGCAGCCAGGACCCTGAGTCTACGCAGTATTTT. As protein: CASSQDPESTQYF.

The V call is TRBV10-3, the J call TRBJ1-1; D possibly corresponds to TRBD1 (5 bases). This CDR3 is built from 13 residues. The germline gives CDR1 ENHRY, CDR2 SYGVKD. Between the trimmed V and J ends, which lost 7 bases and 2 bases, there was a span of 11 bases. This CDR3 reads CAITTRDNTEAFF. CDR3 DNA: TGTGCCATCACCACCCGGGACAACACTGAAGCTTTCTTT.

This chain joins TRBV20-1 and TRBJ2-5; TRBD1 aligns across 7 bases. Germline CDR1 reads DFQATT; CDR2 reads SNEGSKA (reference sequence). V gave up 4 bases and J gave up 4 bases; unmatched junction bases: 12. The CDR3 covers 15 residues. CDR3 in DNA: TGCAGTGCTAATTCGAGGGACAGCGGACGAGAGACCCAGTACTTC. This translates into CSANSRDSGRETQYF.

This clonotype was detected ten times or more. V gene TRBV20-1 combines with J gene TRBJ1-6; 8 bases line up with TRBD1. Trimming at V came to 0 bases and at J to 7 bases, leaving 11 bases not matched to a gene. Germline V lookup: CDR1 DFQATT, CDR2 SNEGSKA (reference sequence). This CDR3 spans 17 amino acids. In DNA form, the CDR3 reads TGCAGTGCTAGAGATCTGCGGCGACAGGGGCAGAATTCACCCCTCCACTTT. It yields the protein CSARDLRRQGQNSPLHF.

Remarks on this clonotype: The conserved final phenylalanine or tryptophan is absent from the CDR3, which likely points to a read error. The rearrangement links TRBV19 to TRBJ1-2, with D unresolved. The CDR3 is made up of 12 amino acids. V gave up 7 bases and J gave up 4 bases, with 10 bases separating them. Germline assignment: CDR1 LNHDA and CDR2 SQIVND (reference sequence). The DNA for the CDR3 is TGTGCCAGTACCAGGACGGGCTATGGCTACACCTAC. As protein: CASTRTGYGYTY.

Concerning this clonotype itself: This may be a read error: a much more frequent sequence differs by one nucleotide. The rearrangement links TRBV10-3 to TRBJ1-2, with 7 bases identical to TRBD1. The length of the CDR3 is 13 residues. Germline V gives CDR1 ENHRY, CDR2 SYGVKD. As DNA, the CDR3 is TGTGGCAGCACTCGACAGGGTCTGATTGGCTACACCTTC. Amino acids: CGSTRQGLIGYTF.

This chain joins TRBV24-1 and TRBJ1-2, with 8 bases lining up with TRBD1. Germline assignment: CDR1 KGHDR and CDR2 SFDVKD. This CDR3 comprises 17 residues. V lost 3 bases and J lost 1; bases outside the gene matches: 9. The CDR3 nucleotides are TGTGCCACCAGTGATCATAACACCAGGGGGCTTAACTATGGCTACACCTTC. This gives the protein CATSDHNTRGLNYGYTF.

This clonotype was counted ten times or more. CDR3 sequence: CASSRVGTSGSKDEQFF. CDR3 nucleotides: TGTGCCAGTAGTAGAGTGGGGACTAGCGGGAGTAAGGATGAGCAGTTCTTC. V and J are TRBV19 and TRBJ2-1, with 14 bases fitting TRBD2. J was trimmed by 8 bases and V by 4 bases; bases with no gene match: 10. The CDR3 runs to 17 residues. Germline V gives CDR1 LNHDA, CDR2 SQIVND (reference sequence).

The chain joins TRBV24-1 to TRBJ2-6; possibly TRBD2 for D (5 bases). CDR1 and CDR2 from the germline V gene are KGHDR and SFDVKD. This CDR3 is built from 16 residues. V lost 6 bases, J lost 4 bases, and 15 bases lay in between. The CDR3 coding sequence is TGTGCCACCAGTTTAGCGCAGAGCTCCGGGGCCAACGTCCTGACTTTC. It is translated as CATSLAQSSGANVLTF.

V is TRBV7-6 and J is TRBJ1-1, with 7 bases fitting TRBD1. CDR3 length: 15 residues. Germline values: CDR1 SGHVS, CDR2 FNYEAQ. The junction had 10 bases not matched to a gene; V was cut back by 5 bases and J by 4 bases. Here the CDR3 DNA reads TGTGCCAGCAGCCCGCAGACAGGGATCGGCACTGAAGCTTTCTTT. This encodes CASSPQTGIGTEAFF.

As regards this clonotype: Germline is not matched at one junction end, which may reflect a read error. The chain uses TRBV19 and TRBJ2-1; D is unclear. The CDR3 extends over 15 amino acids. In germline, CDR1 is LNHDA, CDR2 SQIVND (reference sequence). CDR3 loop: CASAGGPSSYNEQLF. The CDR3, as DNA: TGTGCCAGTGCCGGCGGTCCAAGCTCTTACAATGAGCAGCTCTTC. The variable domain in full, completed from reference TRBV19 and TRBJ2-1, reads DGGITQSPKYLFRKEGQNVTLSCEQNLNHDAMYWYRQDPGQGLRLIYYSQIVNDFQKGDIAEGYSVSREKKESFPLTVTSAQKNPTAFYLCASAGGPSSYNEQLFGPGTRLTVL.

This clonotype showed up just a few times. This chain links TRBV25-1 with TRBJ1-1, with 7 bases aligning to TRBD1. Germline trimming cut 2 bases from V and 5 bases from J; bases unmatched to any gene: 5. From germline, CDR1 is MGHDK and CDR2 SYGVNS. The CDR3 is 14 residues long. CDR3 nucleotides: TGTGCCAGCAGTGAAACGGGACAGAAGACTGAAGCTTTCTTT. Translated: CASSETGQKTEAFF.

The V and J genes are TRBV7-8 and TRBJ1-1; D is unresolved. This CDR3 has 12 amino acids. Germline CDR1 SGHVS, CDR2 FQNEAQ. V was pared by 5 bases and J by 4 bases, with 8 bases between. This CDR3 is CASSKTRTEAFF. CDR3 nucleotides: TGTGCCAGCAGCAAGACACGCACTGAAGCTTTCTTT.